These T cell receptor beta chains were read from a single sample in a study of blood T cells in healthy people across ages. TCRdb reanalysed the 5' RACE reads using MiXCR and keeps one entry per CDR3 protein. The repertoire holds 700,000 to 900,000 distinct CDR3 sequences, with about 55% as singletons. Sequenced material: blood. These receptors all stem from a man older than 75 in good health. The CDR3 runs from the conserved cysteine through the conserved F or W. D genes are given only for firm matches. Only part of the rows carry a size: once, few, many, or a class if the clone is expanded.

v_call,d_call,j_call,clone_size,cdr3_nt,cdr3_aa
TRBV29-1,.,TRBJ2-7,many,TGCAGCGTTGACCCCTTCCCTGCTGAGAGCTCCTACAATGAGCAGTACTTC,CSVDPFPAESSYNEQYF
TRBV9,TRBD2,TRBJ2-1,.,TGTGCCAGCAGCGCTGGGGAGGCGGGAGTCAACAATGAGCAGTTCTTC,CASSAGEAGVNNEQFF
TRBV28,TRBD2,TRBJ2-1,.,TGTGCCAGCCGTGGGGCGGGAGGGGCGGTCAATGAGCAGTTCTTC,CASRGAGGAVNEQFF
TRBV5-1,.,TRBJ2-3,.,TGCGCCAGCAGCTTAACAGCAATCACAGATACGCAGTATTTT,CASSLTAITDTQYF
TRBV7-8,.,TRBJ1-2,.,TGTGCCAGCAGCTTAGAACCGAGAGGCTATGGCTACACCTTC,CASSLEPRGYGYTF
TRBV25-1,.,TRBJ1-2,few,TGTGCCAGCAGCGCATCTGGGTATGGCTACACCTTC,CASSASGYGYTF
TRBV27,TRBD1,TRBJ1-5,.,TGTGCCAGCAGTCCCCGGGACAGGAATCAGCCCCAGCATTTT,CASSPRDRNQPQHF
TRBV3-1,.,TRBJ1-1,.,TGTGCCAGCAGCCCGGACAGCACCATGAACACTGAAGCTTTCTTT,CASSPDSTMNTEAFF
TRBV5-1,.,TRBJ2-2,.,TGCGCCAGCAGCGGGAGGACAGCGAACACCGGGGAGCTGTTTTTT,CASSGRTANTGELFF
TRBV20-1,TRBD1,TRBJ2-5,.,TGCAGTGCTATTACCTTGGGACAGGGGGCGCGGGAGACCCAGTACTTC,CSAITLGQGARETQYF
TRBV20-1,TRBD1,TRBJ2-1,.,TGCAGTGCTAGAGATCGGACAGGGCATGAGCAGTTCTTC,CSARDRTGHEQFF
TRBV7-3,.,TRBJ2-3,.,TGTGCCAGCAGCTTAAGATGGGATGCAGATACGCAGTATTTT,CASSLRWDADTQYF
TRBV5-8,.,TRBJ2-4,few,TGTGCCAGCAGCTTTCGGGACATACTAGCCAAAAACATTCAGTACTTC,CASSFRDILAKNIQYF
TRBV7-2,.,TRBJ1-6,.,TGTGCCAGCAGCTTAGGGGGGGCACAGTCACCCCTCCACTTT,CASSLGGAQSPLHF
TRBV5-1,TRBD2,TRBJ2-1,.,TGCGCCAGCACCCGGGATAGCGGGAGCTATGAGCAGTTCTTC,CASTRDSGSYEQFF
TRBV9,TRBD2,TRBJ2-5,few,TGTGCCAGCAGCGTAGGAGCTAGCGGAACCCAAGAGACCCAGTACTTC,CASSVGASGTQETQYF
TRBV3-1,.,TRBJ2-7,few,TGTGCCAGCAGTAGGGACGCTAGCTCCTACGAGCAGTACTTC,CASSRDASSYEQYF
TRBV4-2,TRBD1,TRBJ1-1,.,TGTGCCAGCAGCCAAGTCAGGGGGGCTGAAGCTTTCTTT,CASSQVRGAEAFF
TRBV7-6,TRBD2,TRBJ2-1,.,TGTGCCAGCAGCTTAATGGCTAGCGGGATGTGGAATGAGCAGTTCTTC,CASSLMASGMWNEQFF
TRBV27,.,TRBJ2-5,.,TGTGCCAGCAGCCAATGGGGCAGTCAAGAGACCCAGTACTTC,CASSQWGSQETQYF
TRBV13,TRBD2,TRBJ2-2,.,TGTCCCAGCAGCTTAGCGGGAGAGGGCAACACCGGGGAGCTGTTTTTT,CPSSLAGEGNTGELFF
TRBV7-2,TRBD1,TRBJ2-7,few,TGTGCCAGCAGCCCGTGGGGACAGGGAACCTACGAGCAGTACTTC,CASSPWGQGTYEQYF
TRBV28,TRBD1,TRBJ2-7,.,TGTGCCAGCAGTTCCCGAGGGACAGTTTCCTACGAGCAGTACTTC,CASSSRGTVSYEQYF
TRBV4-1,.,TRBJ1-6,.,TGCGCCAGCAGCCACGGACTGTCAGGGAATTCACCCCTCCACTTT,CASSHGLSGNSPLHF
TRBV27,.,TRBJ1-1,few,TGTGCCAGCAGTTCTCGCGGGACTGAAGCTTTCTTT,CASSSRGTEAFF
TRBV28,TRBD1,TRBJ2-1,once,TGTGCCAGCAGTCCGACGGGACAGGGGGACTACGAGCAGTTCTTC,CASSPTGQGDYEQFF
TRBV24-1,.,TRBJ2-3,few,TGTGCCACCAGTGCTAACCCGGGCGATACGCAGTATTTT,CATSANPGDTQYF
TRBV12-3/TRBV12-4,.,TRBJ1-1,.,TGTGCCAGCAGGGTCAGGACTGAAGCTTTCTTT,CASRVRTEAFF
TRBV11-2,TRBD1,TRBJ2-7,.,TGTGCCAGCAGCTTCCCCTCTGGGACAGGGTCATACGAGCAGTACTTC,CASSFPSGTGSYEQYF
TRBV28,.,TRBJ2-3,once,TGTGCCAGCAGTTTAATAAGAGACACAGATACGCAGTATTTT,CASSLIRDTDTQYF
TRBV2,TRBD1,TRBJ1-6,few,TGTGCCAGCAGCGCAAAGGGCGGGACAGGGGGCATTCGTTCACCCCTCCACTTT,CASSAKGGTGGIRSPLHF
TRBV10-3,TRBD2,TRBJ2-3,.,TGTGCCATCAGTGATTGGTCTAGCGGGAAGCACAGATACGCGTATTTT,CAISDWSSGKHRYAYF
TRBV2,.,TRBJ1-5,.,TGTGCCAGCACCTTACAAGGTAGGGGCAATCAGCCCCAGCATTTT,CASTLQGRGNQPQHF
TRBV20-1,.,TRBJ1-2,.,TGCAGTGCCGTACAAGGGGCCTTGGACTATGGCTACACCTTC,CSAVQGALDYGYTF
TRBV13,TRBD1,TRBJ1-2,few,TGTGCCAGCAGCTTACGGTTCGACAGGGGCAGGACTAACTATGGCTACACCTTC,CASSLRFDRGRTNYGYTF
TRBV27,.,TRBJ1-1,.,TGTGCCAGCAGTGGGACCAGGGGCACTGAAGCTTTCTTT,CASSGTRGTEAFF
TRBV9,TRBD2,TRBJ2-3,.,TGTGCCAGCACTAGCGATCGAGCGGGGGGTACAGATACGCAGTATTTT,CASTSDRAGGTDTQYF
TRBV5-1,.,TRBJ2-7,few,TGCGCCAGCAGCTCATCCCCATCGGACAGCAACGAGCAGTACTTC,CASSSSPSDSNEQYF
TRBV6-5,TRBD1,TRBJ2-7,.,TGTGCCAGCAGGAAAGACAGGGGGTCCTACGAGCAGTACTTT,CASRKDRGSYEQYF
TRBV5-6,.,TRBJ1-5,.,TGTGCCAGCAGCTTGTGGAACAATCAGCCCCAGCATTTT,CASSLWNNQPQHF
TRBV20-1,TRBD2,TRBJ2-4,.,TGCAGTGCTAGAGACCCGCGGGGGGGGGAAAACATTCAGTACTTC,CSARDPRGGENIQYF
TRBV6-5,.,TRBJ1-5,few,TGTGCCAGCAGGTTGACAGGCGGCAATCAGCCCCAGCATTTT,CASRLTGGNQPQHF
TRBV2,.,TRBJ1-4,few,TGTGCCAGCAGTATGGGGGCAGAGACTGAAAAACTGTTTTTT,CASSMGAETEKLFF
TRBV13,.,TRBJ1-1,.,TGTGCCAGTAGCAAGCAGACAGGTGACACTGAAGCTTTCTTT,CASSKQTGDTEAFF
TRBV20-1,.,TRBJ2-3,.,TGCAGTGCAAAACCGGGACTGGGGGCAGATACGCAGTATTTT,CSAKPGLGADTQYF
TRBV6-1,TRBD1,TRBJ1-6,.,TGTGCCAGCAGTCGGGACAGCTATAATTCACCCCTCCACTTT,CASSRDSYNSPLHF